The next 26 T cell receptor beta chains were all read from a single sample in a study of post-analysis software for immune sequencing data. Findings of the study overall: When patients were compared with controls, about 5 TRBV segments were more frequent, TRBV5-6, TRBV5-1 and TRBV20-1 among them.

Tagging with unique molecular identifiers was a feature of the TCR beta cDNA libraries. Each CDR3 protein gets one entry after TCRdb re-called the PCR reads with MiXCR. This table holds about 430,000 distinct CDR3 sequences, approximately 38% found once. These TCRs are of unknown antigen specificity. Specimen: blood. These receptors were taken from a girl aged 2 to 9 with multiple sclerosis.

V gene TRBV18 combines with J gene TRBJ2-5; D is undetermined. V dropped 2 bases and J dropped 1 base, with 8 bases sitting between them. The CDR3 runs 14 residues. Germline CDR1 and CDR2: KGHSH and LQKENI. Here the CDR3 reads CASSPTRTQETQYF. The DNA of the CDR3 is TGTGCCAGCTCACCAACGAGGACCCAAGAGACCCAGTACTTC.

In DNA, the CDR3 is TGTGCCAGCAGCCCCACTCTAGGACACCTACAAAACATTCAGTACTTC. It specifies CASSPTLGHLQNIQYF. The chain employs TRBV5-6 and TRBJ2-4; D perhaps matches TRBD1 (5 bases). This CDR3 comprises 16 residues. Germline CDR1 reads SGHDT; CDR2 reads YYEEEE. Between the trimmed V and J ends, which lost 4 bases and 5 bases, there was a span of 19 bases.

The V call is TRBV7-6, the J call TRBJ1-5; D gene ambiguous. From germline, CDR1 is SGHVS and CDR2 FNYEAQ. V dropped 2 bases and J dropped 6 bases, with 11 bases sitting between them. This CDR3 has 14 residues. CDR3 DNA sequence: TGTGCCAGCAGCTTATCCATTTGTGGTCAGCCCCAGCATTTT. It is translated as CASSLSICGQPQHF.

The DNA for the CDR3 is TGCAGTGCTAAGTCTGCGGAGACCCAGTACTTC. This codes for CSAKSAETQYF. The chain is built from TRBV20-1 and TRBJ2-5; D ambiguous. The V end lost 4 bases, the J end lost 5 bases, and 8 bases lay between the germline ends. The CDR3 length is 11 residues. The germline gives CDR1 DFQATT, CDR2 SNEGSKA (reference sequence).

The chain links TRBV18 to TRBJ2-5, with 9 bases lining up with TRBD2. The junction had 6 bases not matched to a gene; V was cut back by 2 bases and J by 5 bases. CDR1 and CDR2 (germline): KGHSH, LQKENI. The CDR3 is made up of 15 amino acids. The chain's CDR3 is CASSPEGLAGETQYF. In DNA, the CDR3 is TGTGCCAGCTCACCAGAGGGACTAGCTGGGGAGACCCAGTACTTC.

This clonotype was detected a few times. The chain joins TRBV4-1 to TRBJ1-1; no reliable D call. V shed 6 bases and J shed 5 bases, with 7 bases lying between them. Germline CDR1 MGHRA, CDR2 YSYEKL. This CDR3 comprises 11 residues. This CDR3 reads CASRGGTEAFF. CDR3 bases: TGCGCCAGCAGGGGCGGAACTGAAGCTTTCTTT.

This sequence joins TRBV7-2 and TRBJ1-2; D unclear. Between the trimmed V and J ends, which lost 5 bases and 4 bases, there was a span of 11 bases. This CDR3 spans 13 amino acids. Germline lookup yields CDR1 SGHTA and CDR2 FQGNSA. As DNA, the CDR3 is TGTGCCAGCAGCCACTCCTCTCCCTATGGCTACACCTTC. It encodes CASSHSSPYGYTF.

In DNA form, the CDR3 reads TGCAGTGCTAGAGATAGTAGGCTAGCGGTAGAGACCCAGTACTTC. Translating it yields CSARDSRLAVETQYF. The V and J genes are TRBV20-1 and TRBJ2-5; the match to TRBD2 covers 7 bases. V trimming: 0 bases; J trimming: 4 bases; junction bases outside the gene matches: 8. CDR3 length: 15 amino acids. Germline V CDR1 and CDR2: DFQATT, SNEGSKA (reference sequence).

DNA for the CDR3: TGTGCCAGCAGTGTTGGTACAGGGGGCCAAGAGACCCAGTACTTC. Encoded protein: CASSVGTGGQETQYF. This chain joins TRBV28 and TRBJ2-5; 8 bases are a match to TRBD1. Germline CDR1 MDHEN, CDR2 SYDVKM. This CDR3 spans 15 amino acids. V was clipped by 5 bases and J by 1 base; unmatched bases: 6.

CDR3 nucleotide sequence: TGTGCCATCCAGGGGGGCGGGGGAGCAGATACGCAGTATTTT. This sequence encodes CAIQGGGGADTQYF. The chain combines TRBV2 with TRBJ2-3; TRBD1 or TRBD2 may be the D gene (7 bases each). The V and J ends lost 10 bases and 4 bases respectively, with 18 bases between them. Germline CDR1 reads SNHLY; CDR2 reads FYNNEI. CDR3 length: 14 residues.

This clonotype was counted at least ten times. This chain connects TRBV29-1 to TRBJ2-5, with D perhaps matching TRBD1 (5 bases). Trimming took 4 bases from V and 2 from J, leaving 14 bases between them. CDR3 length: 14 amino acids. Germline CDR1 and CDR2: SQVTM and ANQGSEA. This chain's CDR3 is CSVVGHDYQETQYF. In nucleotides, the CDR3 is TGCAGCGTTGTCGGACACGATTATCAAGAGACCCAGTACTTC.

V is TRBV12-3 or TRBV12-4 and J is TRBJ2-2; D is unresolved. The V end lost 6 bases, the J end lost 2 bases, and 7 bases lay between the germline ends. The CDR3 extends over 13 amino acids. CDR3 residues: CASRNRNTGELFF. CDR3 in DNA: TGTGCCAGCAGAAATAGAAACACCGGGGAGCTGTTTTTT.

This clonotype was counted only a few times. V gene TRBV4-2 combines with J gene TRBJ2-1; no clear D gene. The CDR3 loop spans 18 amino acids. Germline V CDR1 and CDR2: LGHNA, YNFKEQ. The V and J ends lost 1 base and 9 bases respectively, with 25 bases between them. CDR3 sequence (DNA): TGTGCCAGCAGCCAAGCATGGGCAGGCAAAGGGCCTCAATGTGAGCAGTTCTTC. Translated: CASSQAWAGKGPQCEQFF.

The table lists this clonotype with a few counts. This sequence joins TRBV10-2 and TRBJ2-1; D is possibly TRBD2 (5 bases). Trimming pared 3 bases from V and 5 bases from J, leaving 8 bases between. Germline V lookup: CDR1 WSHSY, CDR2 SAAADI. The CDR3 has 13 residues. CDR3 sequence: CASSDRGDNEQFF. CDR3 coding DNA: TGCGCCAGCAGTGACCGGGGAGACAATGAGCAGTTCTTC.

The chain combines TRBV15 with TRBJ2-6; D not certain. CDR3 length: 17 residues. Germline lookup yields CDR1 LNHNV and CDR2 YYDKDF (reference sequence). Trimming left V 8 bases short and J 4 bases short, with 21 bases between. The CDR3 DNA reads as TGTGCCACCGAGGTCGCAAGACACTCCTCCGGGGCCAACGTCCTGACTTTC. It translates to CATEVARHSSGANVLTF.

This chain links TRBV6-6 with TRBJ2-7; 10 nucleotides line up with TRBD1. CDR3 length: 14 amino acids. CDR1 MNHNY and CDR2 SVGAGI come from the germline V gene (reference sequence). With 5 bases clipped from V and 3 bases from J, the junction kept 4 bases outside the gene matches. The CDR3 DNA reads as TGTGCCAGCAGTCCCTGGACAGGGGGCTACGAGCAGTACTTC. Translating gives CASSPWTGGYEQYF.

This clonotype has more than one count but fewer than ten. The CDR3 spells CASSYYSGQAADYEQYF. CDR3 in DNA: TGCGCCAGCAGCTATTACTCGGGACAGGCTGCAGACTACGAGCAGTACTTC. The V gene is TRBV5-1, the J gene TRBJ2-7; TRBD1 aligns across 8 bases. Trimming removed 3 bases from V and 3 bases from J; junction bases left unmatched: 14. The CDR3 length is 17 residues. The germline CDR1 and CDR2 sequences are SGHRS and YFSETQ.

In its sample, this clonotype was seen a few times. CDR3 in amino acids: CASSFPRQVWGYNEQFF. Here the CDR3 DNA reads TGCGCCAGCAGCTTCCCACGCCAAGTTTGGGGGTACAATGAGCAGTTCTTC. This sequence joins TRBV5-1 and TRBJ2-1, with D perhaps matching TRBD1 or TRBD2 (5 bases each). The germline V gene encodes CDR1 SGHRS and CDR2 YFSETQ. The CDR3 is made up of 17 amino acids. V was trimmed by 2 bases and J by 4 bases, leaving 19 bases between them.

This clonotype was observed once. This sequence may be a read error, since a much larger clone differs from it by one base. This chain connects TRBV15 to TRBJ2-1; TRBD1 or TRBD2 may be the D gene (6 bases each). The V gene's germline CDR1 is LNHNV and CDR2 YYDKDF (reference sequence). CDR3 length: 15 residues. The CDR3 sequence is CVTRSGAGPYNEQFF. CDR3 coding DNA: TGTGTCACCCGCTCGGGGGCAGGCCCCTACAATGAGCAGTTCTTC.

This chain links TRBV7-2 with TRBJ1-4, with 9 bases lining up with TRBD1. Germline-derived CDR1 and CDR2 are SGHTA and FQGNSA. The V gene end was trimmed by 4 bases and the J gene end by 8 bases; junction bases not matched to a gene: 2. This CDR3 has 13 residues. The DNA of the CDR3 is TGTGCCAGCAGCTACGACAGGGGGGAAAAACTGTTTTTT. Translating it yields CASSYDRGEKLFF. Together with reference TRBV7-2 and TRBJ1-4, the CDR3 gives the full variable domain: GAGVSQSPSNKVTEKGKDVELRCDPISGHTALYWYRQSLGQGLEFLIYFQGNSAPDKSGLPSDRFSAERTGGSVSTLTIQRTQQEDSAVYLCASSYDRGEKLFFGSGTQLSVL.

The chain couples TRBV7-9 to TRBJ1-2, with a possible D match to TRBD1 (5 bases). The V and J ends lost 4 bases and 2 bases respectively, with 17 bases between them. This CDR3 has 16 residues. CDR1 is SEHNR and CDR2 is FQNEAQ in the germline V gene (reference sequence). CDR3 DNA: TGTGCCAGCAGCTCAAGTGGCAGGGACCTAAACTATGGCTACACCTTC. Amino acid sequence: CASSSSGRDLNYGYTF.

This clonotype was detected only once. The chain uses TRBV6-1 and TRBJ1-1; a possible D gene is TRBD1 (6 bases). The CDR3 consists of 14 residues. Germline V CDR1 and CDR2: MNHNS, SASEGT. Deletions cut 6 bases from V and 1 base from J, with 12 bases between. The CDR3 DNA reads as TGTGCCAGCAGGAGACAGGATCGGAACACTGAAGCTTTCTTT. Its protein product is CASRRQDRNTEAFF.

The chain carries TRBV5-4 and TRBJ2-5, with D uncertain. The J call is doubtful: the DNA matches TRBJ2-7 better. The CDR3 totals 14 residues. Germline CDR1 SGHNT, CDR2 YYREEE (reference sequence). CDR3 region: CASSPKLDPGEQYF. The CDR3 DNA follows: TGTGCCAGCAGCCCGAAGCTAGATCCGGGCGAGCAGTACTTC.

This clonotype occurred a few times. The rearrangement joins TRBV28 to TRBJ2-7; no clear D. The CDR3 contains 14 residues. Trimming shortened V by 4 bases and J by 2 bases, and 12 bases separated the two germline ends. CDR1 and CDR2 from the germline V gene are MDHEN and SYDVKM. As DNA, the CDR3 is TGTGCCAGCAGTTCCTGGACCAAGGCCTACGAGCAGTACTTC. It specifies CASSSWTKAYEQYF.

The CDR3 spells CASSLSEGNEQYF. The CDR3 bases are TGTGCCAGCAGCTTATCGGAAGGGAACGAGCAGTACTTC. V gene TRBV13 combines with J gene TRBJ2-4; D call uncertain. Matching the DNA end better, TRBJ2-7 makes the J call doubtful. Looked up from germline, CDR1 is PRHDT and CDR2 is FYEKMQ (reference sequence). This CDR3 contains 13 residues.

V usage is TRBV25-1 and J usage is TRBJ2-1; D possibly corresponds to TRBD1 (6 bases). In germline, CDR1 is MGHDK, CDR2 SYGVNS. V was cut by 11 bases and J by 4 bases, with 33 bases left in between. This CDR3 spans 19 amino acids. In nucleotides, the CDR3 is TGTGCCGGCACCGATACTCACAGGGAGTCGGATGGAATGTACAATGAGCAGTTCTTC. Amino acids: CAGTDTHRESDGMYNEQFF.